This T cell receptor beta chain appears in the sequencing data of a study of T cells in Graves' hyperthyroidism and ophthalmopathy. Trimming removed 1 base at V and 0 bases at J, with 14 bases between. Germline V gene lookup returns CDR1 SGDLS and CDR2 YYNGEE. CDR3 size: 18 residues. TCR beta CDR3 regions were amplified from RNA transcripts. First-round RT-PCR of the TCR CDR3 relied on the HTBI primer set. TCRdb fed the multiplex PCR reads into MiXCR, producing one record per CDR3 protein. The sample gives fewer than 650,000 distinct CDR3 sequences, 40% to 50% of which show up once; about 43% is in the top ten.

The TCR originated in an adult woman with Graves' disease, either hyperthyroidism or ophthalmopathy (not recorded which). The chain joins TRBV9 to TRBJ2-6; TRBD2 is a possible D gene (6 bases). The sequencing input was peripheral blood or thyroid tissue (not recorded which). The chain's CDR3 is CASSVSPGDHSGANVLTF. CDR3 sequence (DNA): TGTGCCAGCAGCGTATCCCCGGGGGACCACTCTGGGGCCAACGTCCTGACTTTC.